Following are 28 T cell receptor beta chains from one sample sequenced in a study of CD8+ T cells in alopecia areata. The authors extracted RNA and reverse transcribed it into cDNA as the sequencing template. The data were produced by immunoSEQ multiplex PCR, yet TCRdb's version contains in-frame clones alone and is incomplete. The table lists roughly 60,000 clones, about 44% of them singletons. The specimen sequenced was NKG2D-low CD8+ T cells sorted from blood. These receptors originate from a human donor with alopecia areata.

In this sample, this clone turned up a few times. The DNA of the CDR3 is TGTGCCAGCAGCCCCCGAGTGAGCGGGAGTAAACATGAGCAGTTCTTC. Protein: CASSPRVSGSKHEQFF. J is TRBJ2-1 and V is TRBV5-6, with 8 bases aligning to TRBD2. This CDR3 has 16 residues. Per germline, CDR1 SGHDT and CDR2 YYEEEE. Trimming removed 4 bases from V and 8 bases from J; junction bases left unmatched: 14.

The chain links TRBV7-9 to TRBJ1-6; perhaps TRBD1 as D (5 bases). The CDR3 sequence is 16 residues long. The germline V gene has CDR1 SEHNR and CDR2 FQNEAQ (reference sequence). V lost 5 bases, J lost 8 bases, and 19 bases lay in between. The CDR3 region has the DNA TGTGCCAGCAGCCGCGAGAGAAAGGGGCGGGATTCACCCCTCCACTTT. Protein product: CASSRERKGRDSPLHF.

Here the CDR3 DNA reads TGCGCCAGCAGTCAACTCCCGGACGCTGGGACTAGCGGATTCTACGAGCAGTACTTC. Its protein is CASSQLPDAGTSGFYEQYF. The V gene is TRBV23-1, the J gene TRBJ2-7, with TRBD2 matching over 11 bases. Being an ORF, TRBV23-1 has a function that is uncertain. The CDR3 is made up of 19 amino acids. Trimming took 2 bases from V and 3 from J; bases not matched to a gene: 15.

This clone was seen more than once but under ten times. This chain uses TRBV5-4 with TRBJ1-2; D is perhaps TRBD1 (5 bases). CDR3 size: 11 residues. V was clipped by 4 bases and J by 11 bases, with 12 bases between them. Looked up from germline, CDR1 is SGHNT and CDR2 is YYREEE (reference sequence). The CDR3 DNA reads as TGTGCCAGCAGCCCGGGGGGTGTTTACACCTTC. Translated: CASSPGGVYTF.

This clone has a single count. The chain links TRBV30 to TRBJ1-1; D unresolved. Germline V gene data show CDR1 as GTSNPN and CDR2 as SVGIG (reference sequence). The CDR3 runs 12 residues. V was shortened by 0 bases and J by 4 bases, with 6 bases between the two germline ends. CDR3: CAWSVVGTEAFF. CDR3 nucleotides: TGTGCCTGGAGTGTTGTCGGCACTGAAGCTTTCTTT.

This clone was detected a few times. This chain uses TRBV28 with TRBJ2-7; TRBD1 aligns across 7 bases. CDR1 and CDR2 from the germline V gene are MDHEN and SYDVKM. CDR3 length: 14 amino acids. Losses at the gene ends were 3 bases for V and 0 bases for J; bases not matched to a gene: 2. The CDR3 spells CASSFRGPSYEQYF. The CDR3 DNA reads TGTGCCAGCAGTTTTAGGGGGCCCTCCTACGAGCAGTACTTC.

The sample holds a few counts of this clone. The gene calls are TRBV7-9 and TRBJ1-2; D not resolved. The length of the CDR3 is 12 residues. Germline V gene data show CDR1 as SEHNR and CDR2 as FQNEAQ (reference sequence). Trimming took off 1 base at V and 7 bases at J, with 7 bases between the two ends. Written as DNA, the CDR3 is TGTGCCAGCAGCTTAGAAGGTGCTGGCTACACCTTC. Translating gives CASSLEGAGYTF.

The chain joins TRBV29-1 to TRBJ2-7; the D is unclear. Germline V gene data show CDR1 as SQVTM and CDR2 as ANQGSEA. Between the trimmed V and J ends, which lost 5 bases and 6 bases, there was a span of 14 bases. The CDR3 extends over 12 amino acids. The CDR3 spells CSVKDGPGEQYF. CDR3 DNA sequence: TGCAGCGTTAAGGACGGCCCGGGCGAGCAGTACTTC.

The rearrangement joins TRBV9 to TRBJ2-7; D may be TRBD1 (5 bases). Germline V lookup: CDR1 SGDLS, CDR2 YYNGEE. The CDR3 runs 15 residues. V was shortened by 0 bases and J by 0 bases, with 10 bases between the two germline ends. Written as DNA, the CDR3 is TGTGCCAGCAGCGTAGCGCCAGGGTCCTCCTACGAGCAGTACTTC. It codes for CASSVAPGSSYEQYF.

The chain is built from TRBV4-3 and TRBJ2-1; D is ambiguous. Trimming shortened V by 0 bases and J by 7 bases, and 7 bases separated the two germline ends. CDR3 length equals 13 residues. CDR1 and CDR2 (germline): LGHNA, YSLEER. The CDR3 protein is CASSQETVNEQFF. CDR3 DNA sequence: TGCGCCAGCAGCCAAGAAACGGTTAATGAGCAGTTCTTC.

The table lists this clone with a few counts. This sequence joins TRBV7-9 and TRBJ2-7; 13 nucleotides match TRBD2. Germline CDR1 and CDR2: SEHNR and FQNEAQ (reference sequence). This CDR3 is 17 amino acids long. V was clipped by 4 bases and J by 3 bases; unmatched bases: 9. CDR3 sequence reads: CASSSGTSGTLFYEQYF. The CDR3 nucleotides are TGTGCCAGCAGCTCTGGGACTAGCGGGACCTTATTCTACGAGCAGTACTTC.

V gene TRBV4-2 combines with J gene TRBJ2-1, with 7 bases aligning to TRBD2. The CDR3 is 13 residues long. Germline CDR1 LGHNA, CDR2 YNFKEQ. Trimming took 2 bases from V and 9 from J; bases not matched to a gene: 4. CDR3 residues: CASSQRLAGEQFF. The CDR3 DNA follows: TGTGCCAGCAGCCAACGCTTAGCGGGTGAGCAGTTCTTC.

This clone was observed a handful of times. The chain uses TRBV28 and TRBJ2-3; D remains unclear. There are 15 residues in the CDR3. Germline values: CDR1 MDHEN, CDR2 SYDVKM. V was clipped by 2 bases and J by 0 bases, with 9 bases between them. This chain's CDR3 is CASSLMGRSTDTQYF. DNA for the CDR3: TGTGCCAGCAGTTTAATGGGAAGGAGCACAGATACGCAGTATTTT.

The rearrangement links TRBV29-1 to TRBJ2-5; the D call may be TRBD1 or TRBD2 (6 bases each). The DNA end is more similar to TRBJ2-7, so the J call may be wrong. CDR3 size: 16 residues. The germline V gene encodes CDR1 SQVTM and CDR2 ANQGSEA. CDR3 residues: CSVLGGQLPNSYEQYF. As DNA, the CDR3 is TGCAGCGTCCTAGGGGGGCAGCTCCCGAATTCCTACGAGCAGTACTTC.

The chain links TRBV13 to TRBJ1-2; 7 bases align to TRBD1. From germline, CDR1 is PRHDT and CDR2 FYEKMQ (reference sequence). The CDR3 is made up of 13 amino acids. Trimming cost V 5 bases and J 4 bases; bases outside gene matches: 4. The DNA of the CDR3 is TGTGCCAGCAGCCACAGGGGTACCTATGGCTACACCTTC. Translation: CASSHRGTYGYTF.

CDR3 residues: CAWSVGQGGSDTQYF. CDR3 in DNA: TGTGCCTGGAGTGTGGGACAGGGGGGATCAGATACGCAGTATTTT. The gene calls are TRBV30 and TRBJ2-3, with 11 bases identical to TRBD1. The CDR3 is made up of 15 amino acids. Germline CDR1 reads GTSNPN; CDR2 reads SVGIG (reference sequence). The V gene end was trimmed by 0 bases and the J gene end by 4 bases; junction bases not matched to a gene: 3. The full variable domain, with the rest looked up from reference TRBV30 and TRBJ2-3, is SQTIHQWPATLVQPVGSPLSLECTVEGTSNPNLYWYRQAAGRGLQLLFYSVGIGQISSEVPQNLSASRPQDRQFILSSKKLLLSDSGFYLCAWSVGQGGSDTQYFGPGTRLTVL.

This clone showed up just once. The J gene is TRBJ2-7, the V gene TRBV15; D ambiguous. The V gene's germline CDR1 is LNHNV and CDR2 YYDKDF (reference sequence). There are 16 residues in the CDR3. V lost 5 bases and J lost 2, with 19 bases in between. The DNA for the CDR3 is TGTGCCACCAGCGCCCGGTTGGGTCCTTCAACCTACGAGCAGTACTTC. Encoded protein: CATSARLGPSTYEQYF.

V usage is TRBV29-1 and J usage is TRBJ1-2; the match to TRBD1 covers 7 bases. V lost 4 bases to trimming and J lost 6 bases; unmatched junction nucleotides: 8. The length of the CDR3 is 13 residues. The germline CDR1 and CDR2 sequences are SQVTM and ANQGSEA. This chain's CDR3 is CSVVEGAINGYTF. Here the CDR3 DNA reads TGCAGCGTTGTAGAGGGGGCGATAAATGGCTACACCTTC.

This clone was seen only a few times. The V gene is TRBV9, the J gene TRBJ1-5; D call uncertain. V was pared by 4 bases and J by 7 bases, with 12 bases between. Germline CDR1 and CDR2: SGDLS and YYNGEE. This CDR3 is built from 13 residues. In nucleotides, the CDR3 is TGTGCCAGCAGCCCCCGGCTGGGCCAGCCCCAGCATTTT. Translated, it gives CASSPRLGQPQHF.

V and J are TRBV29-1 and TRBJ2-5, with 12 positions matching TRBD2. The DNA end is a closer match to TRBJ2-7, so the J assignment may be wrong. The germline CDR1 and CDR2 sequences are SQVTM and ANQGSEA. The CDR3 consists of 17 residues. CDR3 amino acids: CSVLGTAGTSGPYEQYF. For the CDR3, the DNA is TGCAGCGTCTTAGGGACGGCCGGGACTAGCGGGCCCTACGAGCAGTACTTC.

The chain links TRBV28 to TRBJ2-7; the D gene is possibly TRBD2 (5 bases). The germline V and J ends were trimmed by 2 bases and 4 bases, with 12 bases remaining between them. CDR3 length: 14 residues. CDR1 is MDHEN and CDR2 is SYDVKM in the germline V gene. The CDR3 protein is CASSLGSLAYEQYF. The CDR3 bases are TGTGCCAGCAGTTTAGGGTCTCTAGCTTACGAGCAGTACTTC.

The chain couples TRBV7-8 to TRBJ2-7; no clear D. Germline V CDR1 and CDR2: SGHVS, FQNEAQ. The CDR3 sequence is 13 residues long. V shed 1 base and J shed 3 bases, with 7 bases lying between them. CDR3 loop: CASSLDVHYEQYF. In DNA form, the CDR3 reads TGTGCCAGCAGCTTAGATGTGCACTACGAGCAGTACTTC.

This clone occurred a few times. This chain links TRBV19 with TRBJ2-7, with D possibly being TRBD1 or TRBD2 (5 bases each). V was pared by 5 bases and J by 3 bases, with 11 bases between. The germline V gene encodes CDR1 LNHDA and CDR2 SQIVND (reference sequence). This CDR3 contains 13 residues. For the CDR3, the DNA is TGTGCCAGTAGTTGGGGGTCGTACTACGAGCAGTACTTC. Translating it yields CASSWGSYYEQYF.

This clone was seen more than once but under ten times. The CDR3 is CASSQSNEQFF. The DNA of the CDR3 is TGTGCCAGCAGCCAAAGCAATGAGCAGTTCTTC. V usage is TRBV14 and J usage is TRBJ2-1; no clear D. CDR1 is SGHDN, CDR2 FVKESK, per germline. The CDR3 sequence is 11 residues long. V dropped 2 bases and J dropped 6 bases, with 2 bases sitting between them.

This clone was detected a few times. The chain couples TRBV19 to TRBJ1-6; D remains unclear. CDR1 is LNHDA, CDR2 SQIVND, per germline (reference sequence). The CDR3 sequence is 17 residues long. V lost 5 bases to trimming and J lost 2 bases, with 16 bases between them. CDR3 sequence reads: CASSQKPGGTYNSPLHF. As DNA, the CDR3 is TGTGCCAGTAGTCAAAAACCAGGAGGGACCTATAATTCACCCCTCCACTTT.

V and J are TRBV9 and TRBJ2-7; weak D call: TRBD1 (5 bases). Germline V gene sequence: CDR1 SGDLS, CDR2 YYNGEE. The V and J ends lost 4 bases and 3 bases respectively, with 8 bases between them. The length of the CDR3 is 12 residues. This CDR3 reads CASSPDSYEQYF. The CDR3 DNA is TGTGCCAGCAGCCCCGACAGCTACGAGCAGTACTTC. Full variable domain (rest looked up from reference TRBV9 and TRBJ2-7): DSGVTQTPKHLITATGQRVTLRCSPRSGDLSVYWYQQSLDQGLQFLIQYYNGEERAKGNILERFSAQQFPDLHSELNLSSLELGDSALYFCASSPDSYEQYFGPGTRLTVT.

The chain combines TRBV30 with TRBJ2-2; the match to TRBD2 covers 10 bases. CDR1 and CDR2 (germline): GTSNPN, SVGIG (reference sequence). Trimming removed 5 bases from V and 4 bases from J; junction bases left unmatched: 1. The CDR3 length is 13 residues. For the CDR3, the DNA is TGTGCCTGGGGGACTAGCGTCACCGGGGAGCTGTTTTTT. As protein: CAWGTSVTGELFF.

The chain employs TRBV4-1 and TRBJ2-1; 9 bases align to TRBD1. The V gene end was trimmed by 3 bases and the J gene end by 5 bases; junction bases not matched to a gene: 5. CDR1 and CDR2 (germline): MGHRA, YSYEKL. The length of the CDR3 is 15 residues. In DNA, the CDR3 is TGCGCCAGCAGCCACCGACAGGGGGGAAACAATGAGCAGTTCTTC. Residues: CASSHRQGGNNEQFF.